This TCR beta chain was identified during a study of preoperative IRX-2 immunotherapy in early breast cancer (dated by TCRdb to about 2019). In light of the paper, this sample's treatment or condition label describes: preoperative locoregional IRX-2 cytokine immunotherapy. The samples were obtained from a phase Ib study that tested preoperative, locoregional IRX-2 cytokine immunotherapy designed to prime immune responses. Patients with early-stage breast cancer who were given IRX-2 before surgery served as donors. Library method: the immunoSEQ multiplex PCR assay. The clones in this table, taken by TCRdb from immuneACCESS, are in-frame only. Not every clone is retained; where verified, under half of the shortfall comes from an unresolved V gene, and the cause of the rest is unknown. The sample contains 40,000 or so clones, approximately 95% of them found a single time. The ten largest clones capture 1.6% of the sample.

In the case of this clone: The antigen it recognizes is unknown. Base qualities are not recorded, but no much larger clone differs from it by a single base.

The germline V gene (reference sequence) provides CDR1 MNHEY and CDR2 SMNVEV. V is shortened by 6 bases, J by 4 bases, and the region joining them spans 12 bases. There are 13 amino acids in the CDR3, from cysteine to phenylalanine inclusive. The only DNA kept is the CDR3, 39 bases in frame from the first base. The source is a human donor with breast cancer. The material sequenced was tumor tissue, taken after IRX-2 immunotherapy. The rearrangement combines TRBV27 with TRBJ1-1, with TRBD1 perhaps the D gene, on 6 matching bases. The DNA is TGTGCCAGCAGGTCAGACAGGAGCACTGAAGCTTTCTTT. Its coded protein is CASRSDRSTEAFF.